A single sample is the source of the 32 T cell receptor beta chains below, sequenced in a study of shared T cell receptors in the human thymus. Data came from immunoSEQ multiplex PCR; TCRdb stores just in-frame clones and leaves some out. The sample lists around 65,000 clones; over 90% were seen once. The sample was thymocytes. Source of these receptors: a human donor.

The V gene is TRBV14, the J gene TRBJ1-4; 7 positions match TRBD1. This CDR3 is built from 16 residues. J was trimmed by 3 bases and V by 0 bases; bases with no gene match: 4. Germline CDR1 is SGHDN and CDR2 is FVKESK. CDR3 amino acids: CASSQDRGQANEKLFF. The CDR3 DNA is TGTGCCAGCAGCCAAGATCGTGGACAGGCTAATGAAAAACTGTTTTTT. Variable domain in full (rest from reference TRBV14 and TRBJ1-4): EAGVTQFPSHSVIEKGQTVTLRCDPISGHDNLYWYRRVMGKEIKFLLHFVKESKQDESGMPNNRFLAERTGGTYSTLKVQPAELEDSGVYFCASSQDRGQANEKLFFGSGTQLSVL.

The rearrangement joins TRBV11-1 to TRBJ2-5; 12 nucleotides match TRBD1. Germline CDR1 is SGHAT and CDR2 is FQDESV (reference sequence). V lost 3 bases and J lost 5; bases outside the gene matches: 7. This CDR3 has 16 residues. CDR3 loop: CASSLGTGGMRETQYF. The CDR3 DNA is TGTGCCAGCAGCTTGGGGACAGGGGGCATGAGGGAGACCCAGTACTTC.

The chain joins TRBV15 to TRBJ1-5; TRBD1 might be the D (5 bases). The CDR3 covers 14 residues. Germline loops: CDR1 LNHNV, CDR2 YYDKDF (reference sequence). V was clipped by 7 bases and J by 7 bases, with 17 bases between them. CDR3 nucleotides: TGTGCCACCAAACGCGCGACGGAGGGGCAGCCCCAGCATTTT. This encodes CATKRATEGQPQHF. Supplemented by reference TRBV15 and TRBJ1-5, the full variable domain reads DAMVIQNPRYQVTQFGKPVTLSCSQTLNHNVMYWYQQKSSQAPKLLFHYYDKDFNNEADTPDNFQSRRPNTSFCFLDIRSPGLGDTAMYLCATKRATEGQPQHFGDGTRLSIL.

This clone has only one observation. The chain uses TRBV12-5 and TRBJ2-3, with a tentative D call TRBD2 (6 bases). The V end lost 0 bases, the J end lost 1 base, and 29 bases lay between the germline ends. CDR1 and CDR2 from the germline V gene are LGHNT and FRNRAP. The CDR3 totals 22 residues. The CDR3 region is CASGLVPTHWFGGVGGTDTQYF. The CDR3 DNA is TGTGCTAGTGGTTTGGTACCGACCCATTGGTTCGGGGGAGTTGGCGGCACAGATACGCAGTATTTT.

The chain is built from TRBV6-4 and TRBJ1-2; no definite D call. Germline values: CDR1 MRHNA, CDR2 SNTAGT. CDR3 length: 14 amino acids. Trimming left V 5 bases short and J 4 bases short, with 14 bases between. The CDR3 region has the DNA TGTGCCAGCAGTTCGTATGGGTGTTTCTATGGCTACACCTTC. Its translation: CASSSYGCFYGYTF.

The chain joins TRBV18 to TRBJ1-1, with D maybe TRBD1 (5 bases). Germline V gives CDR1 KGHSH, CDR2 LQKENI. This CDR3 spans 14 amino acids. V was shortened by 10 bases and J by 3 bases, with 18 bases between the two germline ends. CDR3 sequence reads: CATTPGRAHTEAFF. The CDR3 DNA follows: TGTGCCACAACCCCTGGCAGGGCTCACACTGAAGCTTTCTTT.

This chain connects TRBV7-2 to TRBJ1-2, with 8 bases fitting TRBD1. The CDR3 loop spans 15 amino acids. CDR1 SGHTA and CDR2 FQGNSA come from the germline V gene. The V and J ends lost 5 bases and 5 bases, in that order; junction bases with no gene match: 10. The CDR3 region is CASSEYRGTWYGYTF. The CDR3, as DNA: TGTGCCAGCAGCGAATACAGGGGGACCTGGTATGGCTACACCTTC.

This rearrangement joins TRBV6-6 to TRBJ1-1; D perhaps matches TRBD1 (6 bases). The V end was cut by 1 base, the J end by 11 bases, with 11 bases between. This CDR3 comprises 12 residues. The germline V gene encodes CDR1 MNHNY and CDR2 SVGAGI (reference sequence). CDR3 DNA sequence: TGTGCCAGCAGTTACTTTATGGGGGCGGCTTTCTTT. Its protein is CASSYFMGAAFF.

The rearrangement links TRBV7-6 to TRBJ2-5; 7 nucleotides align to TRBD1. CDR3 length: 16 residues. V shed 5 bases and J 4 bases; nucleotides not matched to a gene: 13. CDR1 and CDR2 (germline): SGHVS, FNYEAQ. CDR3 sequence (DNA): TGTGCCAGCAGCCCATTACAGGGGACGGACCGAGAGACCCAGTACTTC. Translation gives CASSPLQGTDRETQYF.

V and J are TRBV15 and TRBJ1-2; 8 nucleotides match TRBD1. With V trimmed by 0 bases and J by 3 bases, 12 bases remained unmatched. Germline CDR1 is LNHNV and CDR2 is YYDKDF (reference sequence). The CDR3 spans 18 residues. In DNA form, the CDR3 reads TGTGCCACCAGCAGAGAAAGGCGGGCCAGGGGGCTCCACTATGGCTACACCTTC. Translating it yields CATSRERRARGLHYGYTF.

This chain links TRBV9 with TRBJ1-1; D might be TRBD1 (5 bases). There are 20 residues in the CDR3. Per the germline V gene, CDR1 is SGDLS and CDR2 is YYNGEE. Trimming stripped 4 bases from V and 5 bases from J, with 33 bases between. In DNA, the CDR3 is TGTGCCAGCAGCCCCCGACCGGGATTCACGCGAGGGGTGGGAGGGACTGAAGCTTTCTTT. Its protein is CASSPRPGFTRGVGGTEAFF.

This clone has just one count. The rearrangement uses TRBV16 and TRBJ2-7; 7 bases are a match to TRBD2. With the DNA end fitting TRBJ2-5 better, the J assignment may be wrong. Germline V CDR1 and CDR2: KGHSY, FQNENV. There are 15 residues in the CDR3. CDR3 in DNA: TGTGCCAGCAGCCAAAGAGGGACTAAAAGAGAGACCCAGTACTTC. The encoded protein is CASSQRGTKRETQYF.

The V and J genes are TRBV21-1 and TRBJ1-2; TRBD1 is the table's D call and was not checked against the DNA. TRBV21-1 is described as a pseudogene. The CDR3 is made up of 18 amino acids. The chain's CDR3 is CASSKFIGTGGWLNGYTF. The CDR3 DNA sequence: TGTGCCAGCAGCAAATTTATAGGGACAGGGGGTTGGTTGAATGGCTACACCTTC.

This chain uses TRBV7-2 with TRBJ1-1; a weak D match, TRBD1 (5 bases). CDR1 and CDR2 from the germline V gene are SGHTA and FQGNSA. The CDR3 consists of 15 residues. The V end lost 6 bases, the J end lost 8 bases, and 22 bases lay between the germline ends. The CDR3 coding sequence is TGTGCCAGCAGTCCCCTAGGGCAGGGCATATCGGAAGCTTTCTTT. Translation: CASSPLGQGISEAFF.

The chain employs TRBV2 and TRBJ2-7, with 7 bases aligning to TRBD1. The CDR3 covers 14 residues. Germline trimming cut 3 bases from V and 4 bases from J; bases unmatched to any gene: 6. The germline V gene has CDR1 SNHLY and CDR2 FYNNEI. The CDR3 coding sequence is TGTGCCAGCAGTGAGCCCCGGACAGGTTACGAGCAGTACTTC. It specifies CASSEPRTGYEQYF.

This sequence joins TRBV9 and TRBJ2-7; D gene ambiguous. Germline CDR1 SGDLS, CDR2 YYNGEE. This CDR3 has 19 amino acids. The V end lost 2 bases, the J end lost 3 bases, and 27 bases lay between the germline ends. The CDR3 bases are TGTGCCAGCAGCGTCGGGCTATGTCCGGCGGTCGATTTCTGCTACGAGCAGTACTTC. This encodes CASSVGLCPAVDFCYEQYF.

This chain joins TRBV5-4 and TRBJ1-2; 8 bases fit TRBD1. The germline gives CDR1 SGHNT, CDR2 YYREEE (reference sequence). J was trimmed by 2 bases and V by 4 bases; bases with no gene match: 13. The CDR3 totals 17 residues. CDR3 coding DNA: TGTGCCAGCAGCCGTGCTAGGACAGGGAGGGAGAACTATGGCTACACCTTC. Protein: CASSRARTGRENYGYTF.

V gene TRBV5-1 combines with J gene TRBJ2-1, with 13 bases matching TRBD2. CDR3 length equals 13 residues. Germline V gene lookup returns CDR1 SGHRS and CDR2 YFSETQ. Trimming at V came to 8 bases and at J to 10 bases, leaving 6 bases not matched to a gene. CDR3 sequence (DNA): TGCGCCAGTTTCGGGACTAGCGGGGAGGAGCAGTTCTTC. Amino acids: CASFGTSGEEQFF.

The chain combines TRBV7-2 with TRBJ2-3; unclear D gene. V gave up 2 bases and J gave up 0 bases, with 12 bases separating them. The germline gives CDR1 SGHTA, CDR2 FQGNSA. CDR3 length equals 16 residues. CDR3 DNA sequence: TGTGCCAGCAGCTTAATCACGTTTCTTAGCACAGATACGCAGTATTTT. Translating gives CASSLITFLSTDTQYF.

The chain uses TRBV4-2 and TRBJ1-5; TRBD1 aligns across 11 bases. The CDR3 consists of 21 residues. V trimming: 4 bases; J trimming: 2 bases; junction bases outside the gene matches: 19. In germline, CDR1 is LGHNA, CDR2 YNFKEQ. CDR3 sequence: CASSPGQGATGLYRGNQPQHF. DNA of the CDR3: TGTGCCAGCAGCCCCGGACAGGGGGCGACTGGGCTATATAGGGGCAATCAGCCCCAGCATTTT.

CDR3 loop: CASSLGDRLNTEAFF. The DNA of the CDR3 is TGTGCCAGCAGCTTAGGGGACAGGTTAAACACTGAAGCTTTCTTT. The chain employs TRBV7-9 and TRBJ1-1, with 8 nucleotides matching TRBD1. The V and J ends lost 1 base and 2 bases, in that order; junction bases with no gene match: 3. The CDR3 sequence is 15 residues long. Germline CDR1 reads SEHNR; CDR2 reads FQNEAQ (reference sequence).

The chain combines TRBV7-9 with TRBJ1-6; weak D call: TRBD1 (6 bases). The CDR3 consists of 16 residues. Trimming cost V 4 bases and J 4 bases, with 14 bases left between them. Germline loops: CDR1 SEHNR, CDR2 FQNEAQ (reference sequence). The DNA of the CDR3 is TGTGCCAGCAGCTGCCTAGACAGGCCGTATAATTCACCCCTCCACTTT. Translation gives CASSCLDRPYNSPLHF.

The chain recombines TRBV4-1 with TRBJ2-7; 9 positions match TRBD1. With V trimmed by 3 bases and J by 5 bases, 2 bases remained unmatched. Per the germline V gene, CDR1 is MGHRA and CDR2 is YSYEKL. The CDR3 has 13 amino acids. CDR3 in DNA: TGCGCCAGCAGCCACCGACAGGGGGACGAGCAGTACTTC. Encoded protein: CASSHRQGDEQYF.

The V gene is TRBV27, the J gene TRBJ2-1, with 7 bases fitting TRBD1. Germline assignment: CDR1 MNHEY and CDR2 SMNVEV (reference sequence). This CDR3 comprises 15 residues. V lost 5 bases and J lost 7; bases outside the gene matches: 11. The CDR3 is CASSPKGAVRNEQFF. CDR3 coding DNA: TGTGCCAGCAGTCCAAAGGGGGCGGTAAGGAATGAGCAGTTCTTC.

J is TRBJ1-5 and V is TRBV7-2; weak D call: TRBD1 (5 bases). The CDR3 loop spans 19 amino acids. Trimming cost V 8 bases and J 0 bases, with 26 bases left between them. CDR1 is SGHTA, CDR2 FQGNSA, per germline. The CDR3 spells CASACLTLPTVDSNQPQHF. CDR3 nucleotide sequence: TGTGCCAGCGCTTGCCTTACCCTTCCGACAGTAGATAGCAATCAGCCCCAGCATTTT. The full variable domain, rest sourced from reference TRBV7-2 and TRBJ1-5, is GAGVSQSPSNKVTEKGKDVELRCDPISGHTALYWYRQSLGQGLEFLIYFQGNSAPDKSGLPSDRFSAERTGGSVSTLTIQRTQQEDSAVYLCASACLTLPTVDSNQPQHFGDGTRLSIL.

The CDR3 DNA follows: TGTGCCAGCTCACCAAATCTTTCAGATGAAGCTTTCTTT. This codes for CASSPNLSDEAFF. The chain couples TRBV18 to TRBJ1-1; D ambiguous. This CDR3 comprises 13 residues. From germline, CDR1 is KGHSH and CDR2 LQKENI. V was cut by 2 bases and J by 7 bases, with 11 bases left in between.

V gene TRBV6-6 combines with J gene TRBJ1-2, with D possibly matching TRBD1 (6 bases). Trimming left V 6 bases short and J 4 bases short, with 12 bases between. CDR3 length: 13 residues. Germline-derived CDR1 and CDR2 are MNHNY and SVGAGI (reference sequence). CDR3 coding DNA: TGTGCCAGCAGCCCCGGACAGACCTATGGCTACACCTTC. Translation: CASSPGQTYGYTF.

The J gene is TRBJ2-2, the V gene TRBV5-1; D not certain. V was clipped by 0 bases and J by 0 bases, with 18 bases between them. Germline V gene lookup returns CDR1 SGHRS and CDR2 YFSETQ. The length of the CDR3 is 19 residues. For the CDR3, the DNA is TGCGCCAGCAGCTTGGTCGCCCCTATTCGGGTACCGAACACCGGGGAGCTGTTTTTT. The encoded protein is CASSLVAPIRVPNTGELFF.

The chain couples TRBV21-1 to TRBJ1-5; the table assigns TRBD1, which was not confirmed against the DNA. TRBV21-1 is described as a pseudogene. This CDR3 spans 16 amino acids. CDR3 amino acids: CASSQRKVGANQPQHF. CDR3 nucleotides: TGTGCCAGCAGCCAAAGAAAGGTTGGGGCCAATCAGCCCCAGCATTTT.

The CDR3 loop is CAISQPSRGAFF. The DNA for the CDR3 is TGTGCCATCAGTCAACCGAGCAGGGGGGCTTTCTTT. The chain employs TRBV10-3 and TRBJ1-1; 7 positions match TRBD1. The V gene's germline CDR1 is ENHRY and CDR2 SYGVKD. J was trimmed by 11 bases and V by 5 bases; bases with no gene match: 8. CDR3 length: 12 amino acids.

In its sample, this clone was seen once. CDR3 in DNA: TGTGCCAGCAGTTTAAATCTAGCGGGTCACCCAACCGGGGAGCTGTTTTTT. It is translated as CASSLNLAGHPTGELFF. J is TRBJ2-2 and V is TRBV28; 8 bases fit TRBD2. The CDR3 runs to 17 residues. With 2 bases clipped from V and 5 bases from J, the junction kept 10 bases outside the gene matches. Germline-derived CDR1 and CDR2 are MDHEN and SYDVKM.

The CDR3 DNA follows: TGTGCCAGCAGCTTGTGGCGAGGGGAAGAGACCCAGTACTTC. This encodes CASSLWRGEETQYF. The chain couples TRBV5-6 to TRBJ2-5, with D perhaps given as TRBD1 or TRBD2 (5 bases each). The CDR3 loop spans 14 amino acids. The V gene lost 1 base and the J gene lost 3 bases, with 10 bases spanning the gap. Germline V gives CDR1 SGHDT, CDR2 YYEEEE.